Below are 10 T cell receptor beta chains sequenced from a single sample in a study of early T cells in non-severe SARS-CoV-2 infection. TCRdb re-derived calls from the 5' RACE reads in MiXCR, one entry per CDR3 protein. The sample includes approximately 65,000 distinct CDR3 sequences, about 13% of them seen just once. Sequencing used whole blood. These receptors came from an adult who was a healthcare worker with PCR-confirmed SARS-CoV-2 infection or an uninfected control (not recorded which).

A few counts support this clonotype. This chain joins TRBV5-4 and TRBJ1-2; tentatively, D is TRBD1 (5 bases). CDR3 length equals 15 residues. Germline CDR1 and CDR2: SGHNT and YYREEE (reference sequence). Trimming pared 6 bases from V and 3 bases from J, leaving 18 bases between. The CDR3 nucleotides read TGTGCCAGCACACTTGGTGGCAGGGCGGACTATGGCTACACCTTC. Translated: CASTLGGRADYGYTF. Full variable domain (outside the CDR3, taken from reference TRBV5-4 and TRBJ1-2): ETGVTQSPTHLIKTRGQQVTLRCSSQSGHNTVSWYQQALGQGPQFIFQYYREEENGRGNFPPRFSGLQFPNYSSELNVNALELDDSALYLCASTLGGRADYGYTFGSGTRLTVV.

This clonotype has a handful of counts. The chain recombines TRBV7-8 with TRBJ2-2, with 7 nucleotides matching TRBD1. This CDR3 is 16 amino acids long. CDR1 is SGHVS, CDR2 FQNEAQ, per germline. V was clipped by 5 bases and J by 1 base; unmatched bases: 7. The chain's CDR3 is CASSVRGFLNTGELFF. The CDR3 coding sequence is TGTGCCAGCAGCGTCAGGGGGTTCTTGAACACCGGGGAGCTGTTTTTT. The variable domain in full, with the rest retrieved from reference TRBV7-8 and TRBJ2-2, is GAGVSQSPRYKVAKRGQDVALRCDPISGHVSLFWYQQALGQGPEFLTYFQNEAQLDKSGLPSDRFFAERPEGSVSTLKIQRTQQEDSAVYLCASSVRGFLNTGELFFGEGSRLTVL.

The sample holds a few counts of this clonotype. The V and J genes are TRBV7-6 and TRBJ2-1; 7 bases agree with TRBD1. Unmatched junction bases numbered 7, after V lost 3 bases and J lost 5 bases. Germline values: CDR1 SGHVS, CDR2 FNYEAQ. The CDR3 sequence is 15 residues long. In nucleotides, the CDR3 is TGTGCCAGCAGCTTCGCAGGGGGAAGACACAATGAGCAGTTCTTC. Translating gives CASSFAGGRHNEQFF. Based on the CDR3 plus reference TRBV7-6 and TRBJ2-1, the full variable domain is GAGVSQSPRYKVTKRGQDVALRCDPISGHVSLYWYRQALGQGPEFLTYFNYEAQQDKSGLPNDRFSAERPEGSISTLTIQRTEQRDSAMYRCASSFAGGRHNEQFFGPGTRLTVL.

The rearrangement joins TRBV28 to TRBJ2-7, with D possibly matching TRBD2 (5 bases). The CDR3 is 12 amino acids. CDR1 is MDHEN and CDR2 is SYDVKM in the germline V gene. The ends were cut back, 3 bases at V and 6 bases at J, with 9 bases in the middle. CDR3 amino acids: CASSLEVTEQYF. CDR3 nucleotides: TGTGCCAGCAGTTTGGAGGTGACCGAGCAGTACTTC.

This clonotype was seen more than once but under ten times. The CDR3: CASSQDLLGTNTEAFF. The CDR3 nucleotides read TGTGCCAGCAGCCAAGATCTTTTAGGGACAAACACTGAAGCTTTCTTT. V is TRBV3-1 and J is TRBJ1-1; TRBD1 is a possible D gene (6 bases). The CDR3 spans 16 residues. Germline lookup yields CDR1 LGHDT and CDR2 YNNKEL (reference sequence). V was cut by 0 bases and J by 2 bases, with 13 bases left in between.

This clonotype occurred a few times. The V gene is TRBV30, the J gene TRBJ1-1; D is perhaps TRBD1 (5 bases). The V end was cut by 8 bases, the J end by 7 bases, with 14 bases between. The CDR3 is 11 amino acids. The germline V gene has CDR1 GTSNPN and CDR2 SVGIG (reference sequence). CDR3: CAGGRDGEAFF. The CDR3 DNA is TGTGCCGGCGGCCGGGACGGTGAAGCTTTCTTT.

The sample holds one count of this clonotype. Sequence at one end of the junction differs from germline and may be a read error. This chain connects TRBV12-3 or TRBV12-4 to TRBJ1-4; a possible D gene is TRBD1 (6 bases). The CDR3 covers 12 residues. CDR3 in DNA: TGTACCAGCAGTTCAGGGGAAGAAAAACTGTTTTTT. Translating it yields CTSSSGEEKLFF.

J is TRBJ2-1 and V is TRBV2; 8 nucleotides match TRBD2. CDR1 and CDR2 from the germline V gene are SNHLY and FYNNEI. The CDR3 spans 12 residues. Trimming removed 7 bases from V and 12 bases from J; junction bases left unmatched: 8. CDR3 protein: CASMTGAGGQFF. The CDR3 coding sequence is TGTGCCAGCATGACCGGCGCGGGGGGGCAGTTCTTC.

The chain recombines TRBV4-1 with TRBJ1-5; D call uncertain. Trimming removed 0 bases at V and 10 bases at J, with 13 bases between. Germline assignment: CDR1 MGHRA and CDR2 YSYEKL. The CDR3 covers 14 residues. The CDR3 spells CASSQEGRGEPQHF. The CDR3 DNA follows: TGCGCCAGCAGCCAAGAGGGCCGGGGAGAACCCCAGCATTTT.

This rearrangement joins TRBV6-2 or TRBV6-3 to TRBJ1-5; no reliable D call. The CDR3 runs to 15 residues. The ends were cut back, 0 bases at V and 2 bases at J, with 8 bases in the middle. Germline-derived CDR1 and CDR2 are MNHEY and SVGEGT. CDR3 nucleotides: TGTGCCAGCAGTTACTCCGGTGGCGGCAATCAGCCCCAGCATTTT. This codes for CASSYSGGGNQPQHF.